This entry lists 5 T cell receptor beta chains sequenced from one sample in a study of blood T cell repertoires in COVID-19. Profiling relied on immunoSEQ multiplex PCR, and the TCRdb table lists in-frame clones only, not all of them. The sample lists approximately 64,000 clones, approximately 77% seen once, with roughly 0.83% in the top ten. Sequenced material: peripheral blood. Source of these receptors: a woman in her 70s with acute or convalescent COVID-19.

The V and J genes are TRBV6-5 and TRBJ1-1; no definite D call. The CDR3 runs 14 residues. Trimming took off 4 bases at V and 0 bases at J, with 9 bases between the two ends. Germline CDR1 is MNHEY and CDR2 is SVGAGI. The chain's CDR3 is CASSWGAVNTEAFF. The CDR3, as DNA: TGTGCCAGCAGTTGGGGAGCAGTGAACACTGAAGCTTTCTTT.

The CDR3, as DNA: TGTGCCAGCAGTTTATTAACCCTCGGGAACACTGAAGCTTTCTTT. This translates into CASSLLTLGNTEAFF. The rearrangement uses TRBV27 and TRBJ1-1; D unresolved. There are 15 residues in the CDR3. Germline-derived CDR1 and CDR2 are MNHEY and SMNVEV (reference sequence). V lost 1 base and J 1 base, leaving 10 bases between the germline ends.

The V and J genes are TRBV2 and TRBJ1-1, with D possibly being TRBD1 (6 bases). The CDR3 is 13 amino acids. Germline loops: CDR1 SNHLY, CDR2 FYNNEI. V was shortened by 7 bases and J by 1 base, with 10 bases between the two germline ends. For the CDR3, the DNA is TGTGCCAGCACCTCACAGGGGAACACTGAAGCTTTCTTT. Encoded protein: CASTSQGNTEAFF.

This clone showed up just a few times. CDR3 in DNA: TGCGCCAGCAGCCAACAGGGGAATGGGGCACCCCTCCACTTT. It encodes CASSQQGNGAPLHF. The chain couples TRBV4-1 to TRBJ1-6, with D possibly matching TRBD1 (6 bases). V lost 2 bases, J lost 11 bases, and 13 bases lay in between. The CDR3 covers 14 residues. The germline V gene has CDR1 MGHRA and CDR2 YSYEKL.

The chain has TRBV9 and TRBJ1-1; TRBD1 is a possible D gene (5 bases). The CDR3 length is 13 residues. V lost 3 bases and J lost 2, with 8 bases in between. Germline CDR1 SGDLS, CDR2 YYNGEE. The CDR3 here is CASSGQGNTEAFF. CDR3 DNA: TGTGCCAGCAGCGGGCAGGGTAACACTGAAGCTTTCTTT.